A selection of T cell receptor beta chains follows, all from one sample in a study of beta chain features in type 1 diabetes. TCRdb keeps only in-frame clones here, not all; method: immunoSEQ multiplex PCR. The sample yields roughly 41,000 clones, roughly 50% seen once. The sequenced sample was central memory CD4+ T cells from blood. These receptors were taken from a woman aged 18-29 years in good health. The CDR3 runs from the conserved cysteine through the conserved F or W. D genes are given only for firm matches. Clone sizes are given selectively: once, few, many, or a class where the clone is expanded.

NA	TRBV7-2	18	TRBD2	TRBJ2-2	CASSFGVAAGASTGELFF	TGTGCCAGCAGCTTTGGTGTTGCGGCGGGAGCTAGTACCGGGGAGCTGTTTTTT
few	TRBV5-4	15	TRBD2	TRBJ2-2	CASSPSGARVGELFF	TGTGCCAGCAGTCCCAGCGGGGCCAGGGTCGGGGAGCTGTTTTTT
NA	TRBV5-1	14	TRBD2	TRBJ2-1	CASSRTSGSNEQFF	TGCGCCAGCTCCAGGACTAGCGGGAGCAATGAGCAGTTCTTC
NA	TRBV5-1	14	NA	TRBJ2-5	CASSWQRATETQYF	TGCGCCAGCAGCTGGCAAAGAGCGACGGAGACCCAGTACTTC
NA	TRBV5-1	12	NA	TRBJ1-2	CASSSGGHGYTF	TGCGCCAGCAGCAGCGGGGGACATGGCTACACCTTC
NA	TRBV10-1	13	NA	TRBJ1-5	CAPSMGSNQPQHF	TGCGCCCCAAGTATGGGCAGCAATCAGCCCCAGCATTTT
few	TRBV30	13	TRBD1	TRBJ1-5	CAWSVQGLEPQHF	TGTGCCTGGAGTGTACAGGGGTTGGAGCCCCAGCATTTT
few	TRBV11-2	18	TRBD1	TRBJ1-1	CASSLAPSLTGAGTEAFF	TGTGCCAGCAGCTTAGCGCCAAGCTTGACAGGGGCGGGCACTGAAGCTTTCTTT
NA	TRBV27	15	NA	TRBJ2-7	CASSDRDSSSYEQYF	TGTGCCAGCAGTGACCGGGACTCGAGCTCCTACGAGCAGTACTTC
once	TRBV19	14	NA	TRBJ2-6	CASKGDSGANVLTF	TGTGCCAGTAAAGGGGACTCTGGGGCCAACGTCCTGACTTTC
NA	TRBV29-1	14	TRBD2	TRBJ2-1	CSVERRGSIDEQFF	TGCAGCGTTGAAAGGCGCGGGAGTATCGATGAGCAGTTCTTC
NA	TRBV30	15	TRBD1	TRBJ2-3	CAWSAGTGRGDTQYF	TGTGCCTGGAGTGCCGGGACAGGGAGAGGAGATACGCAGTATTTT
few	TRBV5-6	14	NA	TRBJ2-1	CASSFGRQVPKQFF	TGTGCCAGCAGCTTCGGAAGGCAGGTACCAAAGCAGTTCTTC
NA	TRBV27	14	NA	TRBJ1-2	CASSTGDTRYGYTF	TGTGCCAGCAGTACAGGCGACACAAGATATGGCTACACCTTC
NA	TRBV10-1	16	NA	TRBJ2-1	CASSGGTGRRNNEQFF	TGCGCCAGCAGTGGTGGGACCGGGAGAAGGAACAATGAGCAGTTCTTC
NA	TRBV18	16	NA	TRBJ2-6	CASSASGNPGANVLTF	TGTGCCAGCTCAGCTTCGGGGAACCCTGGGGCCAACGTCCTGACTTTC